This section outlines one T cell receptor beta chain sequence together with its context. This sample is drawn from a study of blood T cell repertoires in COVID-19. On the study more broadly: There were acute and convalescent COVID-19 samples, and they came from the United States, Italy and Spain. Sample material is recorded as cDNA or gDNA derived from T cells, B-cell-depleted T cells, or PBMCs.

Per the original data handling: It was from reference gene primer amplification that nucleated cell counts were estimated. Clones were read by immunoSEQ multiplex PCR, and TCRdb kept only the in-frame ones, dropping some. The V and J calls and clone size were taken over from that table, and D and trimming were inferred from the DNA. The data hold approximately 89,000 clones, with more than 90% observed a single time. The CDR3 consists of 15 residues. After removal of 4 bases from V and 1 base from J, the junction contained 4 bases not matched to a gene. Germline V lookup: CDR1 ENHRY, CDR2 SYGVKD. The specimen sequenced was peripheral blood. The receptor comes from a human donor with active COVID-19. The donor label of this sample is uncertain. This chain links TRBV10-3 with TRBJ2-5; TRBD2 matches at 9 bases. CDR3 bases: TGTGCCATCAGTGTTTCGCGGGAGGGCCAAGAGACCCAGTACTTC. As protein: CAISVSREGQETQYF.